This entry lists 26 T cell receptor beta chains sequenced from one sample in a study of T cells after posttransplantation cyclophosphamide. Treatment was busulfan-fludarabine conditioning, a marrow graft, and cyclophosphamide on days +3 and +4. Data came from immunoSEQ multiplex PCR; TCRdb stores just in-frame clones and leaves some out. The sample shows fewer than 6,000 clones, less than 2% of them seen only once. The material was PBMCs, obtained around 250 days after a stem cell transplant with posttransplant cyclophosphamide. Receptors were obtained from a young adult male patient who received an allogeneic stem cell transplant from a related donor, was CMV-positive, and had no GVHD. Certain T cells may be donor cells from the graft.

The chain has TRBV7-2 and TRBJ2-1; no definite D call. V lost 0 bases and J lost 12, with 12 bases in between. The germline V gene has CDR1 SGHTA and CDR2 FQGNSA. The CDR3 sequence is 13 residues long. The CDR3 DNA reads TGTGCCAGCAGCTTAGCGGTCTCCAACGGGCAGTTCTTC. As protein: CASSLAVSNGQFF.

This clone was recorded a few times. In nucleotides, the CDR3 is TGCAGCGTTGACGGGGACTACAATGAGCAGTTCTTC. Translated: CSVDGDYNEQFF. The chain carries TRBV29-1 and TRBJ2-1, with D possibly matching TRBD2 (5 bases). Germline V gene lookup returns CDR1 SQVTM and CDR2 ANQGSEA. The CDR3 is made up of 12 amino acids. Trimming took off 3 bases at V and 3 bases at J, with 6 bases between the two ends.

This chain links TRBV4-3 with TRBJ2-5; tentatively, D is TRBD2 (5 bases). The V gene lost 1 base and the J gene lost 4 bases, with 7 bases spanning the gap. This CDR3 is built from 13 residues. Per the germline V gene, CDR1 is LGHNA and CDR2 is YSLEER. This chain's CDR3 is CASSQGRGETQYF. The CDR3 coding sequence is TGCGCCAGCAGCCAAGGTCGGGGAGAGACCCAGTACTTC.

In this sample, this clone turned up a few times. The V and J genes are TRBV6-1 and TRBJ1-4, with D tentatively TRBD1 (5 bases). Germline loops: CDR1 MNHNS, CDR2 SASEGT. Trimming shortened V by 6 bases and J by 4 bases, and 15 bases separated the two germline ends. This CDR3 region has 15 residues. In nucleotides, the CDR3 is TGTGCCAGCAGCTTACAGGACAACCGTAATGAAAAACTGTTTTTT. The encoded protein is CASSLQDNRNEKLFF.

The table lists this clone with a few counts. This chain uses TRBV9 with TRBJ2-2; 7 nucleotides align to TRBD1. CDR3 length equals 17 residues. V was clipped by 0 bases and J by 6 bases; unmatched bases: 11. The germline CDR1 and CDR2 sequences are SGDLS and YYNGEE. The CDR3 DNA reads TGTGCCAGCAGCGTAGTTGGGTCAGGGGGTGCTCCCGGGGAGCTGTTTTTT. Protein product: CASSVVGSGGAPGELFF.

This clone appeared a few times. The chain has TRBV7-6 and TRBJ2-5, with 8 positions matching TRBD2. The CDR3 consists of 13 residues. Germline V gene data show CDR1 as SGHVS and CDR2 as FNYEAQ. Trimming at V came to 5 bases and at J to 5 bases, leaving 4 bases not matched to a gene. Written as DNA, the CDR3 is TGTGCCAGCAGCCGCGGGGGGCTGGAGACCCAGTACTTC. It encodes CASSRGGLETQYF.

By its share, this clone is medium-sized. An end of the junction does not agree with germline; a read error may underlie this. This sequence joins TRBV5-4 and TRBJ2-7; 11 bases are shared with TRBD1. From germline, CDR1 is SGHNT and CDR2 YYREEE (reference sequence). The CDR3 runs 14 residues. CDR3 sequence: CASSPDMDRGLFVF. CDR3 nucleotide sequence: TGTGCCAGCAGCCCAGACATGGACAGGGGGCTTTTCGTCTTC.

The rearrangement links TRBV7-9 to TRBJ1-3; the D is unclear. Trimming shortened V by 5 bases and J by 3 bases, and 8 bases separated the two germline ends. The CDR3 contains 13 residues. Germline CDR1 is SEHNR and CDR2 is FQNEAQ (reference sequence). CDR3 coding DNA: TGTGCCAGCAGCGCTAGACGTGGAAACACCATATATTTT. This encodes CASSARRGNTIYF.

The chain recombines TRBV5-4 with TRBJ2-7; 11 bases map to TRBD2. The trim removed 4 bases at V and 4 bases at J, leaving 10 bases unmatched. Looked up from germline, CDR1 is SGHNT and CDR2 is YYREEE (reference sequence). This CDR3 has 16 residues. The CDR3 loop is CASSGGTSGNIYEQYF. CDR3 bases: TGTGCCAGCAGCGGTGGGACTAGCGGAAATATTTACGAGCAGTACTTC.

The chain is built from TRBV7-9 and TRBJ2-3, with D possibly TRBD2 on 5 matching bases. Germline CDR1 and CDR2: SEHNR and FQNEAQ (reference sequence). The CDR3 totals 13 residues. V lost 5 bases to trimming and J lost 4 bases, with 10 bases between them. In nucleotides, the CDR3 is TGTGCCAGCAGCGACACGAGGGCAGATACGCAGTATTTT. Residues: CASSDTRADTQYF.

This clone has more than one count but fewer than ten. Here the CDR3 reads CASSLASVHSEKLFF. The CDR3 coding sequence is TGTGCCAGCAGCTTAGCTTCCGTCCACTCGGAAAAACTGTTTTTT. The chain has TRBV7-9 and TRBJ1-4; no definite D call. The germline gives CDR1 SEHNR, CDR2 FQNEAQ (reference sequence). Trimming removed 0 bases from V and 8 bases from J, with 13 bases in between. The CDR3 extends over 15 amino acids.

The V call is TRBV18, the J call TRBJ2-3; 8 bases agree with TRBD2. The CDR3 is 15 amino acids. With V trimmed by 4 bases and J by 2 bases, 5 bases remained unmatched. Germline CDR1 KGHSH, CDR2 LQKENI. The CDR3 nucleotides read TGTGCCAGCTCACAAACTAGCGGACCCACAGATACGCAGTATTTT. This sequence encodes CASSQTSGPTDTQYF.

This clone was detected only a few times. This rearrangement joins TRBV9 to TRBJ2-3; D is unresolved. The CDR3 has 13 residues. Germline values: CDR1 SGDLS, CDR2 YYNGEE. Trimming shortened V by 2 bases and J by 0 bases, and 4 bases separated the two germline ends. CDR3 sequence (DNA): TGTGCCAGCAGCGTTGAGAGCACAGATACGCAGTATTTT. Translation: CASSVESTDTQYF.

The chain recombines TRBV5-1 with TRBJ1-2, with D uncertain. Germline-derived CDR1 and CDR2 are SGHRS and YFSETQ. The CDR3 is made up of 12 amino acids. V dropped 3 bases and J dropped 0 bases, with 3 bases sitting between them. The CDR3 DNA is TGCGCCAGCAGCTCCACTAACTATGGCTACACCTTC. Translated, it gives CASSSTNYGYTF. The variable domain in full, with the rest retrieved from reference TRBV5-1 and TRBJ1-2, is KAGVTQTPRYLIKTRGQQVTLSCSPISGHRSVSWYQQTPGQGLQFLFEYFSETQRNKGNFPGRFSGRQFSNSRSEMNVSTLELGDSALYLCASSSTNYGYTFGSGTRLTVV.

This clone was seen a few times. The rearrangement joins TRBV28 to TRBJ1-5; D possibly corresponds to TRBD1 (6 bases). The V and J ends lost 3 bases and 2 bases respectively, with 11 bases between them. CDR1 MDHEN and CDR2 SYDVKM come from the germline V gene. The CDR3 is 15 amino acids. CDR3 protein: CASSFRHRGNQPQHF. In nucleotides, the CDR3 is TGTGCCAGCAGTTTTCGGCACAGGGGCAATCAGCCCCAGCATTTT.

The chain combines TRBV2 with TRBJ2-5; the match to TRBD2 covers 13 bases. The CDR3 extends over 15 amino acids. Germline V gene data show CDR1 as SNHLY and CDR2 as FYNNEI. V trimming: 6 bases; J trimming: 5 bases; junction bases outside the gene matches: 6. CDR3 sequence reads: CASRPTSGGVETQYF. The CDR3 region has the DNA TGTGCCAGCAGGCCTACTAGCGGGGGGGTGGAGACCCAGTACTTC.

This clone was detected only a few times. The V call is TRBV19, the J call TRBJ2-3; 7 positions agree with TRBD1. Germline assignment: CDR1 LNHDA and CDR2 SQIVND (reference sequence). The CDR3 extends over 18 amino acids. V shed 9 bases, J shed 0 bases, and the junction held 18 bases outside the gene matches. The CDR3 region is CASPPPGQIHPSTDTQYF. Written as DNA, the CDR3 is TGTGCCAGCCCGCCTCCGGGACAGATACACCCGAGCACAGATACGCAGTATTTT. Variable domain in full (rest from reference TRBV19 and TRBJ2-3): DGGITQSPKYLFRKEGQNVTLSCEQNLNHDAMYWYRQDPGQGLRLIYYSQIVNDFQKGDIAEGYSVSREKKESFPLTVTSAQKNPTAFYLCASPPPGQIHPSTDTQYFGPGTRLTVL.

This clone has only a few counts. The V call is TRBV19, the J call TRBJ2-5, with D maybe TRBD1 (6 bases). The J call may be wrong; the DNA end is better matched by TRBJ2-7. This CDR3 has 13 amino acids. Germline CDR1 and CDR2: LNHDA and SQIVND (reference sequence). Here the CDR3 reads CASRTTGSYEQYF. In DNA form, the CDR3 reads TGTGCCAGTAGGACAACAGGGTCCTACGAGCAGTACTTC.

V usage is TRBV2 and J usage is TRBJ2-2, with a possible D match to TRBD2 (6 bases). The CDR3 contains 15 residues. Germline V gives CDR1 SNHLY, CDR2 FYNNEI. Trimming pared 6 bases from V and 3 bases from J, leaving 14 bases between. The CDR3 region has the DNA TGTGCCAGCAGGGAGGGATTCAGCTACACCGGGGAGCTGTTTTTT. Residues: CASREGFSYTGELFF.

The chain joins TRBV9 to TRBJ2-1; 9 nucleotides align to TRBD2. Unmatched junction bases numbered 9, after V lost 6 bases and J lost 8 bases. The V gene's germline CDR1 is SGDLS and CDR2 YYNGEE. The CDR3 extends over 14 amino acids. The CDR3 here is CASTGTSMGDEQFF. As DNA, the CDR3 is TGTGCCAGCACTGGGACTAGCATGGGCGATGAGCAGTTCTTC.

This clone was counted between two and nine times. The chain links TRBV28 to TRBJ2-7; a weak D match, TRBD2 (5 bases). From germline, CDR1 is MDHEN and CDR2 SYDVKM. Between the trimmed V and J ends, which lost 6 bases and 0 bases, there was a span of 9 bases. The CDR3 consists of 13 residues. The CDR3 region has the DNA TGTGCCAGCAGCCACGGACTCTCCTACGAGCAGTACTTC. Its protein product is CASSHGLSYEQYF.

In this sample, this clone turned up a few times. The chain uses TRBV7-3 and TRBJ1-6; 7 nucleotides agree with TRBD1. V shed 1 base, J shed 9 bases, and the junction held 9 bases outside the gene matches. Germline CDR1 reads SGHTA; CDR2 reads FQGTGA. This CDR3 is built from 16 residues. The CDR3 here is CASSLMYRGEFSPLHF. The DNA for the CDR3 is TGTGCCAGCAGCTTAATGTACAGGGGAGAATTTTCACCCCTCCACTTT. The full variable domain, completed using reference TRBV7-3 and TRBJ1-6, is GAGVSQTPSNKVTEKGKYVELRCDPISGHTALYWYRQSLGQGPEFLIYFQGTGAADDSGLPNDRFFAVRPEGSVSTLKIQRTERGDSAVYLCASSLMYRGEFSPLHFGNGTRLTVT.

The chain recombines TRBV10-1 with TRBJ2-5; 8 bases are a match to TRBD2. With 2 bases clipped from V and 1 base from J, the junction kept 3 bases outside the gene matches. From germline, CDR1 is WNHNN and CDR2 SYGVQD (reference sequence). The CDR3 sequence is 15 residues long. The CDR3 is CASSESGTSQETQYF. CDR3 nucleotides: TGCGCCAGCAGTGAGAGCGGGACTAGCCAAGAGACCCAGTACTTC.

The rearrangement joins TRBV15 to TRBJ2-7; tentatively, D is TRBD1 (6 bases). From germline, CDR1 is LNHNV and CDR2 YYDKDF (reference sequence). Trimming pared 5 bases from V and 2 bases from J, leaving 10 bases between. The CDR3 covers 13 residues. The CDR3 DNA is TGTGCCACCAGCTTAGGACAGACCTACGAGCAGTACTTC. Encoded protein: CATSLGQTYEQYF.

The chain joins TRBV10-3 to TRBJ1-2, with D possibly being TRBD1 (6 bases). This CDR3 is built from 12 residues. From germline, CDR1 is ENHRY and CDR2 SYGVKD. The V gene lost 6 bases and the J gene lost 6 bases, with 11 bases spanning the gap. CDR3 in DNA: TGTGCCATCAGGGAGGGGGAGAATGGCTACACCTTC. It specifies CAIREGENGYTF.

This clone was observed a handful of times. The V and J genes are TRBV19 and TRBJ2-5; 9 nucleotides align to TRBD2. CDR1 and CDR2 (germline): LNHDA, SQIVND (reference sequence). The V segment lost 3 bases and the J segment 7 bases; nucleotides outside the gene matches: 12. This CDR3 has 16 residues. In nucleotides, the CDR3 is TGTGCCAGTAGTATGACGGCGGGAGGGAGCACGGTGACCCAGTACTTC. Its translation is CASSMTAGGSTVTQYF.